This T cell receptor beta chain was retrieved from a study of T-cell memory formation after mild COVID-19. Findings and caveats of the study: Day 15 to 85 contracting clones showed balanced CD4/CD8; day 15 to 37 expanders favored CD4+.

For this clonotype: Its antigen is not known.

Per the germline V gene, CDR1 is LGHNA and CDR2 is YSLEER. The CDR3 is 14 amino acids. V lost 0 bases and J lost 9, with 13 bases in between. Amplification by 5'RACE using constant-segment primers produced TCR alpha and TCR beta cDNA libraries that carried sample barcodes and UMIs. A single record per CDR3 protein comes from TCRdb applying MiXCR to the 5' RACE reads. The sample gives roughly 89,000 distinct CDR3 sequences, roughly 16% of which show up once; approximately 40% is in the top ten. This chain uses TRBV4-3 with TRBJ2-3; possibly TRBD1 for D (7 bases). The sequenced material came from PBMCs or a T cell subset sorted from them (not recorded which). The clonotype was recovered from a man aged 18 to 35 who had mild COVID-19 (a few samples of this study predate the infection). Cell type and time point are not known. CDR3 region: CASSQDRRGRTQYF. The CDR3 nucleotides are TGCGCCAGCAGCCAAGATAGGAGGGGGCGGACGCAGTATTTT.